The 14 T cell receptor beta chains given below trace back to one sample, sequenced in a study of technical replicates of blood from a few donors. Measured with immunoSEQ multiplex PCR; TCRdb has only the in-frame clones, and not every one. The data contain about 93,000 clones, 95% of them singletons. The specimen sequenced was T cells isolated from PBMCs. The receptors shown here come from a human donor in good health.

This chain joins TRBV9 and TRBJ2-7, with no clear D. The ends were cut back, 3 bases at V and 1 base at J, with 17 bases in the middle. CDR1 and CDR2 (germline): SGDLS, YYNGEE. This CDR3 spans 16 amino acids. CDR3 sequence reads: CASSDGDGFLSYEQYF. Here the CDR3 DNA reads TGTGCCAGCAGCGACGGAGACGGGTTTCTATCCTACGAGCAGTACTTC.

Only one count was recorded for this clone. CDR3 sequence (DNA): TGTGCCAGCAGTTCCGGGACACTAGAAAAACTGTTTTTT. It codes for CASSSGTLEKLFF. V usage is TRBV27 and J usage is TRBJ1-4, with D possibly being TRBD1 (6 bases). The CDR3 spans 13 residues. The V gene's germline CDR1 is MNHEY and CDR2 SMNVEV (reference sequence). Deletions cut 4 bases from V and 8 bases from J, with 11 bases between.

The V and J genes are TRBV19 and TRBJ1-3; no reliable D call. V was cut by 5 bases and J by 0 bases, with 8 bases left in between. The V gene's germline CDR1 is LNHDA and CDR2 SQIVND (reference sequence). The CDR3 runs 14 residues. In DNA form, the CDR3 reads TGTGCCAGTAGTCTCGGCGGCTCTGGAAACACCATATATTTT. Amino acids: CASSLGGSGNTIYF. The full variable domain, with the rest looked up from reference TRBV19 and TRBJ1-3, is DGGITQSPKYLFRKEGQNVTLSCEQNLNHDAMYWYRQDPGQGLRLIYYSQIVNDFQKGDIAEGYSVSREKKESFPLTVTSAQKNPTAFYLCASSLGGSGNTIYFGEGSWLTVV.

The chain employs TRBV19 and TRBJ2-7, with TRBD1 matching over 9 bases. Germline V gene lookup returns CDR1 LNHDA and CDR2 SQIVND (reference sequence). J lost 2 bases, V lost 6 bases, and 8 bases had no gene match. The CDR3 has 15 residues. CDR3 sequence (DNA): TGTGCCAGTAGGGACCCGGGACAGGGAGCCTACGAGCAGTACTTC. This codes for CASRDPGQGAYEQYF. The full variable domain, with the rest looked up from reference TRBV19 and TRBJ2-7, is DGGITQSPKYLFRKEGQNVTLSCEQNLNHDAMYWYRQDPGQGLRLIYYSQIVNDFQKGDIAEGYSVSREKKESFPLTVTSAQKNPTAFYLCASRDPGQGAYEQYFGPGTRLTVT.

The CDR3 nucleotides are TGTGCCAGCAGCATTAGTAGCGGGAGCCAACGAAGCGGGGAGCTGTTTTTT. This codes for CASSISSGSQRSGELFF. The rearrangement joins TRBV7-2 to TRBJ2-2; TRBD2 matches 9 bases. J gave up 7 bases and V 5 bases, and 14 bases lay outside the gene matches. The germline gives CDR1 SGHTA, CDR2 FQGNSA. CDR3 length equals 17 residues.

The chain links TRBV15 to TRBJ2-5, with D unclear. Germline lookup yields CDR1 LNHNV and CDR2 YYDKDF (reference sequence). The CDR3 spans 15 residues. V lost 3 bases, J lost 3 bases, and 14 bases lay in between. The CDR3 bases are TGTGCCACCAGCAGGGCGATTGGGCCCGAAGAGACCCAGTACTTC. Residues: CATSRAIGPEETQYF.

The chain uses TRBV6-4 and TRBJ2-2, with a possible D match to TRBD2 (6 bases). Trimming stripped 1 base from V and 1 base from J, with 10 bases between. The CDR3 extends over 16 amino acids. CDR1 is MRHNA, CDR2 SNTAGT, per germline. The CDR3 DNA reads TGTGCCAGCAGTGACTGGGCGGGGATGAACACCGGGGAGCTGTTTTTT. This translates into CASSDWAGMNTGELFF.

The chain combines TRBV2 with TRBJ1-4; 7 bases align to TRBD1. The CDR3 spans 15 residues. Per the germline V gene, CDR1 is SNHLY and CDR2 is FYNNEI. The ends lost 6 bases at V and 4 bases at J; junction bases unmatched: 8. This chain's CDR3 is CASRDRDSFNEKLFF. In nucleotides, the CDR3 is TGTGCCAGCAGAGACCGGGACAGCTTTAATGAAAAACTGTTTTTT.

The V call is TRBV7-9, the J call TRBJ1-1; weak D call: TRBD1 (5 bases). The CDR3 runs to 13 residues. Germline CDR1 SEHNR, CDR2 FQNEAQ (reference sequence). V was clipped by 7 bases and J by 8 bases, with 17 bases between them. CDR3 amino acids: CASTPMAGLEAFF. Written as DNA, the CDR3 is TGTGCCAGCACCCCGATGGCGGGACTCGAAGCTTTCTTT.

The chain employs TRBV5-6 and TRBJ2-3; no definite D call. The ends were cut back, 2 bases at V and 0 bases at J, with 16 bases in the middle. From germline, CDR1 is SGHDT and CDR2 YYEEEE. There are 17 residues in the CDR3. CDR3 loop: CASSFYQGSTSTDTQYF. The CDR3 nucleotides are TGTGCCAGCAGCTTCTATCAAGGATCGACTAGCACAGATACGCAGTATTTT.

V usage is TRBV7-8 and J usage is TRBJ1-4, with TRBD1 matching over 7 bases. CDR1 and CDR2 (germline): SGHVS, FQNEAQ. The CDR3 sequence is 18 residues long. V lost 2 bases, J lost 0 bases, and 9 bases stayed unmatched. The CDR3 spells CASSLHRGYSATNEKLFF. The CDR3 DNA reads TGTGCCAGCAGCTTACACAGGGGTTATTCCGCAACTAATGAAAAACTGTTTTTT.

This chain connects TRBV5-1 to TRBJ1-5, with D perhaps matching TRBD1 (5 bases). The germline V and J ends were trimmed by 2 bases and 1 base, with 13 bases remaining between them. The length of the CDR3 is 16 residues. CDR1 and CDR2 from the germline V gene are SGHRS and YFSETQ. Here the CDR3 reads CASSLGTGPSNQPQHF. The CDR3 region has the DNA TGCGCCAGCAGCTTAGGAACAGGCCCCAGCAATCAGCCCCAGCATTTT.

The genes are TRBV5-5 and TRBJ1-1; no reliable D call. CDR3 length: 14 residues. V was trimmed by 6 bases and J by 5 bases, leaving 17 bases between them. CDR1 and CDR2 from the germline V gene are SGHKS and YYEKEE (reference sequence). CDR3: CASTLGVPPTEAFF. CDR3 DNA: TGTGCCAGCACCCTGGGCGTCCCCCCAACTGAAGCTTTCTTT.

This sequence joins TRBV2 and TRBJ1-4; D is unclear. CDR1 is SNHLY and CDR2 is FYNNEI in the germline V gene. Trimming removed 3 bases from V and 5 bases from J, with 13 bases in between. The CDR3 totals 15 residues. The CDR3 bases are TGTGCCAGCAGTGACTTGACAAAAACGAATGAAAAACTGTTTTTT. It translates to CASSDLTKTNEKLFF.